This T cell receptor (beta chain) was sequenced for a study of regulatory T cells in long-lasting Graves disease. As for time point: newly diagnosed GD, antithyroid drugs for less than 3 months. With RNA extracted from PBMCs as input, the TCR library was made. Arm-PCR of CDR3 regions with iRepertoire HTBI primers generated TCR beta libraries. TCRdb reanalysed the multiplex PCR reads using MiXCR and keeps one entry per CDR3 protein. The repertoire holds hundreds of thousands of distinct CDR3 sequences, roughly 14% seen once, with under 10% in the top ten. The CDR3 is 15 residues long. Trimming left V 5 bases short and J 0 bases short, with 14 bases between. This clonotype was found many times. This same sample was also taken into another study, of T cells in Graves' hyperthyroidism and ophthalmopathy. That work adds: Carried out on the TCR CDR3, a first-round RT-PCR used the HTBI primer set.

The sequences come from peripheral blood mononuclear cells (PBMCs), collected at new diagnosis, from a patient treated with antithyroid drugs. The source is a young man with Graves disease. The gene calls are TRBV12-3 or TRBV12-4 and TRBJ2-7; TRBD1 or TRBD2 may be the D gene (5 bases each). The CDR3 reads CASSPRGSPSYEQYF. The CDR3 DNA is TGTGCCAGCAGTCCGAGGGGCAGTCCCTCCTACGAGCAGTACTTC.